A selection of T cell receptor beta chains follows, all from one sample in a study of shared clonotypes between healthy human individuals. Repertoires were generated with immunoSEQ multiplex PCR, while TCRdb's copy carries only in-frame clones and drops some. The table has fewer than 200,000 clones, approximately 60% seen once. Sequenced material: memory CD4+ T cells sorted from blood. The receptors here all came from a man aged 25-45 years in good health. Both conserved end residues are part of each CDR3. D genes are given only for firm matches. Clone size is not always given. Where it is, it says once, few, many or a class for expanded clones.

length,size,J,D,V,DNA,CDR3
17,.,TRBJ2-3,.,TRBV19,TGTGCCAGTAGTAATCAAGCCGGGGGGCGCGAAGGAGGTACGCAGTATTTT,CASSNQAGGREGGTQYF
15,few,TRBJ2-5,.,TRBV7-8,TGTGCCAGCAGCCGAGTAGGGTCCTGGGGGGAGACCCAGTACTTC,CASSRVGSWGETQYF
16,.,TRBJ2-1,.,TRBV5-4,TGTGCCAGCAGCTTGGGGTACGCCAGGTCTGGCAATGAGCAGTTCTTC,CASSLGYARSGNEQFF
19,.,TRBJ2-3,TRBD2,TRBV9,TGTGCCAGCAGCGTAGGGGGTCCTAGCGGGAGGGCCTACACAGATACGCAGTATTTT,CASSVGGPSGRAYTDTQYF
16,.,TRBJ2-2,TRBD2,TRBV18,TGTGCCAGCTCACCACAACTAGCGGGAATTACCGGGGAGCTGTTTTTT,CASSPQLAGITGELFF
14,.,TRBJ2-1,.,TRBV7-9,TGTGCCAGCAGCTTAGAGCGAGCGGACGATGAGCAGTTCTTC,CASSLERADDEQFF
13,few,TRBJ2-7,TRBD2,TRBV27,TGTGCCAGCAGCCGTCCTACGGGGGGCGAGCAGTACTTC,CASSRPTGGEQYF
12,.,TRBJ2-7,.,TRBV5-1,TGCGCCAGCAGCGACGGGCCCTACGAGCAGTACTTC,CASSDGPYEQYF
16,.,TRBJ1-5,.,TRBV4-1,TGCGCCAGCAGCCAGCCCCGGGACACGCGCAATCAGCCCCAGCATTTT,CASSQPRDTRNQPQHF
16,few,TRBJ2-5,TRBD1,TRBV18,TGTGCCAGCTCACCCCCCGGGACAGGGGCGAGGGAGACCCAGTACTTC,CASSPPGTGARETQYF
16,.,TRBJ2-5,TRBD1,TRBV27,TGTGCCAGCAGTTTATCTGGGACAGGGTTTGGAGAGACCCAGTACTTC,CASSLSGTGFGETQYF
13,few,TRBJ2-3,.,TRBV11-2,TGTGCCAGCAGCCTCCCTGGGGCAGATACGCAGTATTTT,CASSLPGADTQYF
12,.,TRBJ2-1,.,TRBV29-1,TGCAGCGTTGTTAAAACCTACAATGAGCAGTTCTTC,CSVVKTYNEQFF
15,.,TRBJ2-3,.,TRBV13,TGTGCCAGCAGCTCAACCGACGGAAACACAGATACGCAGTATTTT,CASSSTDGNTDTQYF
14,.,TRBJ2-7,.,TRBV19,TGTGCCAGTAGTATTAACAGGAACTCCTACGAGCAGTACTTC,CASSINRNSYEQYF
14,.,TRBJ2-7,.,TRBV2,TGTGCCAGCAGTGAACAGGCTCCCCCCTACGAGCAGTACTTC,CASSEQAPPYEQYF
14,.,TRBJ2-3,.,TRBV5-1,TGCGCCAGCAGCTCTAGTTTTAGCACAGATACGCAGTATTTT,CASSSSFSTDTQYF
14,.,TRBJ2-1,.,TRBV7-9,TGTGCCAGCAGCTTAGTAGGTCGCAACAATGAGCAGTTCTTC,CASSLVGRNNEQFF
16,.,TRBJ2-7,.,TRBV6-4,TGTGCCAGCAGGGGACGCCAGGGACCCTCCACCTACGAGCAGTACTTC,CASRGRQGPSTYEQYF
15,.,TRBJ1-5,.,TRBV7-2,TGTGCCAGCAGCTTATTCGACGGGGCCAATCAGCCCCAGCATTTT,CASSLFDGANQPQHF
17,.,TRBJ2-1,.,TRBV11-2,TGTGCCAGCAGCTTAGATGTTGGGGGGCACGTCTACAATGAGCAGTTCTTC,CASSLDVGGHVYNEQFF
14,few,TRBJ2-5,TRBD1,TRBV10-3,TGTGCCACCAACTCCGGGACAGGGCAAGAGACCCAGTACTTC,CATNSGTGQETQYF
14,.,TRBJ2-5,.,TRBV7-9,TGTGCCAGCAGCTTGGGCAGGGCCCAAGAGACCCAGTACTTC,CASSLGRAQETQYF
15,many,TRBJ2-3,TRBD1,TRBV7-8,TGTGCCAGCAGCTTTGCAGGGGGCTACACAGATACGCAGTATTTT,CASSFAGGYTDTQYF
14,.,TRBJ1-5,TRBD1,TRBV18,TGTGCCAGCTCACCGACAGGGGGGAATCAGCCCCAGCATTTT,CASSPTGGNQPQHF
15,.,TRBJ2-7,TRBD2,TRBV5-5,TGTGCCAGCAGTTCTGGGACTAGCGGAAACTACGAGCAGTACTTC,CASSSGTSGNYEQYF
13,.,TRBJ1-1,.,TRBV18,TGTGCCAGCTCACAAGACAGAAACACTGAAGCTTTCTTT,CASSQDRNTEAFF
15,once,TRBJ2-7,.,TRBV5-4,TGTGCCAGCAGCTTGTCGGGGCAGGGAGGAGGCGAGCAGTACTTC,CASSLSGQGGGEQYF
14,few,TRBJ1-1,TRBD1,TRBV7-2,TGTGCCAGCAGCTCAGGCTGGGGACAGACTGAAGCTTTCTTT,CASSSGWGQTEAFF
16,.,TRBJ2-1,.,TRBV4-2,TGTGCCAGCAGCCAAGATCTACGTAGCTCCTACAATGAGCAGTTCTTC,CASSQDLRSSYNEQFF
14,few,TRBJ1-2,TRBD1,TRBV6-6,TGTGCCAGCAGTACGATATCAGGGGGACATGGCTACACCTTC,CASSTISGGHGYTF
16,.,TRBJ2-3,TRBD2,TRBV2,TGTGCCAGCAGTTTTGGGACTAGCGGGAGTCTGGATACGCAGTATTTT,CASSFGTSGSLDTQYF
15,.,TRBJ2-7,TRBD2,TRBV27,TGTGCCAGCAGTTTAAGAGCCGGGAGGACCTACGAGCAGTACTTC,CASSLRAGRTYEQYF
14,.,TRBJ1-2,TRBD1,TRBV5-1,TGCGCCAGCAGCTTGTCGACAGGGGGCAGTGGTTACACCTTC,CASSLSTGGSGYTF
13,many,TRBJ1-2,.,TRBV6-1,TGTGCCAGCAGTGAAAGAAGAAACTATGGCTACACCTTC,CASSERRNYGYTF
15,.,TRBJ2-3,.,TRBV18,TGTGCCAGCTCACCAGCGGAGCGCTTCACAGATACGCAGTATTTT,CASSPAERFTDTQYF
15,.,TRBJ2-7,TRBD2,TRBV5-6,TGTGCCAGCAGCTCTTGGACTAGCGGGAGTGCCGAGCAGTACTTC,CASSSWTSGSAEQYF
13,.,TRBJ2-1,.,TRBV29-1,TGCACCTCGGACCTAAAAAAATACAATGAGCAGTTCTTC,CTSDLKKYNEQFF
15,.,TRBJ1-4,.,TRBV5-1,TGCGCCAGCAGCTTGATCGGGGGATACGGGGAAAAACTGTTTTTT,CASSLIGGYGEKLFF
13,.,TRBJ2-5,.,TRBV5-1,TGCGCCAGCAGCTTGTCAGGGACGGAGACCCAGTACTTC,CASSLSGTETQYF
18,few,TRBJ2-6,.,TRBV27,TGTGCCAGCAGTTTGGTGGCAGGGAGAAACTCTGGGGCCAACGTCCTGACTTTC,CASSLVAGRNSGANVLTF
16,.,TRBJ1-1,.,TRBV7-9,TGTGCCAGCAGCTTAGGGGATCAGGGATGGAGCACTGAAGCCTTCTTT,CASSLGDQGWSTEAFF
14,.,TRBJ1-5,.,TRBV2,TGTGCCAGCAGTACCGACAGGAAAAATCAGCCCCAGCATTTT,CASSTDRKNQPQHF
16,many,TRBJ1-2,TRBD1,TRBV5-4,TGTGCCAGCAGCTTGGGGGTGGACAGGGCTAACTATGGCTACACCTTC,CASSLGVDRANYGYTF
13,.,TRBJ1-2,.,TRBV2,TGTGCCAGCGGGACCCAGGGGAGTAGGGGCTACACCTTC,CASGTQGSRGYTF
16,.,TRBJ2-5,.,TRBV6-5,TGTGCCAGCAGTTACGAGGGTAGGGGGGTCCAAGAGACCCAGTACTTC,CASSYEGRGVQETQYF
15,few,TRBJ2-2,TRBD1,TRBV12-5,TGTGCTAGTGGTTTGGTACTAGGGGGCGCCGGGGAGCTGTTTTTT,CASGLVLGGAGELFF
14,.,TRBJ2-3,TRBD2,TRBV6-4,TGTGCCAGCAGTGGTAGCGGGAGCACAGATACGCAGTATTTT,CASSGSGSTDTQYF
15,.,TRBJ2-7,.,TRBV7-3,TGTGCCAGCAGCTTCACCCCAGGACCGAGGTACGAGCAGTACTTC,CASSFTPGPRYEQYF
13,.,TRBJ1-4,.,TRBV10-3,TGTGCCATCCGAGGGTCCGAGGATGAAAAACTGTTTTTT,CAIRGSEDEKLFF
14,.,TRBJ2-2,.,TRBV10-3,TGTGCCATCAGTGGACCTAGTCTCACCGGGGAGCTGTTTTTT,CAISGPSLTGELFF
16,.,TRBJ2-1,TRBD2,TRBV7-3,TGTGCCAGCAGCCCGATAGGGACTAGCGAATACAATGAGCAGTTCTTC,CASSPIGTSEYNEQFF
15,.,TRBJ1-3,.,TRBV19,TGTGCCAGTCTATCCATTTGGCCCCCTGGAAACACCATATATTTT,CASLSIWPPGNTIYF
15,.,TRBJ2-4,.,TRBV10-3,TGTGCCATCAGTGAAGGCGGTCTAGCCAAAAACATTCAGTACTTC,CAISEGGLAKNIQYF
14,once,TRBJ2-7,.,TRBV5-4,TGTGCCAGCAGCTGGATGGGGGGCATCTACGAGCAGTACTTC,CASSWMGGIYEQYF
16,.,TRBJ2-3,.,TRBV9,TGTGCCAGCGGGTCTCCGGTGGAGGGGCGCACAGATACGCAGTATTTT,CASGSPVEGRTDTQYF
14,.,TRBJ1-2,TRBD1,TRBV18,TGTGCCAGCTCACGGGGACAGTTAGGCTATGGCTACACCTTC,CASSRGQLGYGYTF
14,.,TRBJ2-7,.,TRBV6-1,TGTGCCAGCATAGCGAGTCGACTCAACTACGAGCAGTACTTC,CASIASRLNYEQYF